Presented here are 5 T cell receptor beta chains from one specimen sequenced in a study of cytomegalovirus exposure and HLA in healthy donors (TCRdb year 2017). Library generation was performed with the immunoSEQ multiplex PCR assay. Drawn from immuneACCESS, this table holds only the in-frame rearrangements with V and J called that TCRdb kept. Clones are partly lost; checked studies trace under half to an unresolved V gene and leave the rest unexplained. The sample profile shows tens of thousands of clones; 90% of them were found once. 1% to 1.2% of the sample belongs to the ten largest clones. Sequenced sample: PBMCs. The receptors were gathered from a man aged 18 to 35 in good health and CMV-seronegative.

This clone appeared once. V usage is TRBV5-3 and J usage is TRBJ2-3; 12 bases match TRBD1. TRBV5-3 is flagged as an ORF with uncertain function. V gave up 3 bases and J gave up 2 bases; unmatched junction bases: 10. The CDR3 is 18 residues long. In DNA form, the CDR3 reads TGTGCCAGAAGCTCCACATGGGGGACAGGGGGCGTCACAGATACGCAGTATTTT. It codes for CARSSTWGTGGVTDTQYF.

This rearrangement joins TRBV18 to TRBJ2-1; 15 bases agree with TRBD2. CDR1 and CDR2 (germline): KGHSH, LQKENI. The length of the CDR3 is 19 residues. J was trimmed by 0 bases and V by 0 bases; bases with no gene match: 3. CDR3 sequence: CASSPPGLAGGGSYNEQFF. The CDR3 DNA reads TGTGCCAGCTCACCACCGGGACTAGCGGGAGGAGGCTCCTACAATGAGCAGTTCTTC. Filled out from reference TRBV18 and TRBJ2-1, the complete variable domain reads NAGVMQNPRHLVRRRGQEARLRCSPMKGHSHVYWYRQLPEEGLKFMVYLQKENIIDESGMPKERFSAEFPKEGPSILRIQQVVRGDSAAYFCASSPPGLAGGGSYNEQFFGPGTRLTVL.

The V call is TRBV25-1, the J call TRBJ2-1; 7 bases align to TRBD2. CDR1 is MGHDK and CDR2 is SYGVNS in the germline V gene. The V segment lost 8 bases and the J segment 2 bases; nucleotides outside the gene matches: 9. This CDR3 region has 15 residues. The chain's CDR3 is CASGWGTSAYNEQFF. CDR3 bases: TGTGCCAGCGGGTGGGGAACTAGCGCCTACAATGAGCAGTTCTTC.

This rearrangement joins TRBV19 to TRBJ1-2, with 7 bases matching TRBD1. Trimming at V came to 5 bases and at J to 3 bases, leaving 6 bases not matched to a gene. Germline CDR1 is LNHDA and CDR2 is SQIVND (reference sequence). The CDR3 consists of 14 residues. The CDR3 reads CASSDDRAYYGYTF. For the CDR3, the DNA is TGTGCCAGTAGTGATGACAGGGCTTACTATGGCTACACCTTC. The full variable domain, in which reference TRBV19 and TRBJ1-2 provide the parts outside the CDR3, is DGGITQSPKYLFRKEGQNVTLSCEQNLNHDAMYWYRQDPGQGLRLIYYSQIVNDFQKGDIAEGYSVSREKKESFPLTVTSAQKNPTAFYLCASSDDRAYYGYTFGSGTRLTVV.

This rearrangement joins TRBV5-5 to TRBJ1-3; TRBD1 matches 8 bases. Germline-derived CDR1 and CDR2 are SGHKS and YYEKEE (reference sequence). The CDR3 is made up of 15 amino acids. Trimming cost V 3 bases and J 3 bases; bases outside gene matches: 5. DNA of the CDR3: TGTGCCAGCAGCTGGGACAGGATGATTGGAAACACCATATATTTT. Amino acid sequence: CASSWDRMIGNTIYF.